One sample yielded the 10 T cell receptor beta chains listed below, sequenced in a study of blood T cells in healthy people across ages. Primers used in a second PCR of roughly 6 to 11 cycles were a sample-barcoded 5' primer and a J-beta primer mix. From the 5' RACE reads, TCRdb called clonotypes with MiXCR, one entry per CDR3 protein. This table holds over a million distinct CDR3 sequences, 40% to 45% found once. The specimen was blood. The source is a woman aged 60 to 75 in good health.

The rearrangement links TRBV28 to TRBJ2-1, with 12 bases fitting TRBD2. The CDR3 runs 17 residues. CDR1 MDHEN and CDR2 SYDVKM come from the germline V gene. V trimming: 3 bases; J trimming: 6 bases; junction bases outside the gene matches: 9. Here the CDR3 reads CASSFFRGLAGSNEQFF. Here the CDR3 DNA reads TGTGCCAGCAGTTTCTTCCGGGGACTAGCGGGTTCCAATGAGCAGTTCTTC.

The rearrangement joins TRBV5-1 to TRBJ2-4, with D perhaps matching TRBD1 or TRBD2 (6 bases each). The V end lost 4 bases, the J end lost 3 bases, and 23 bases lay between the germline ends. The CDR3 has 18 residues. Germline values: CDR1 SGHRS, CDR2 YFSETQ. CDR3 sequence reads: CASSPNPSRGLGKNIQYF. The CDR3 region has the DNA TGCGCCAGCAGCCCGAACCCGAGCAGGGGACTTGGCAAAAACATTCAGTACTTC. Using reference TRBV5-1 and TRBJ2-4 for the parts outside the CDR3, the full variable domain is KAGVTQTPRYLIKTRGQQVTLSCSPISGHRSVSWYQQTPGQGLQFLFEYFSETQRNKGNFPGRFSGRQFSNSRSEMNVSTLELGDSALYLCASSPNPSRGLGKNIQYFGAGTRLSVL.

This clonotype was seen more than once but under ten times. The chain combines TRBV4-1 with TRBJ2-1; TRBD2 aligns across 11 bases. The V and J ends lost 6 bases and 4 bases, in that order; junction bases with no gene match: 11. Germline V gene sequence: CDR1 MGHRA, CDR2 YSYEKL. This CDR3 contains 17 residues. The CDR3 coding sequence is TGCGCCAGCAGTCTTCTGGGAGGGACTAGCGGATACAATGAGCAGTTCTTC. It yields the protein CASSLLGGTSGYNEQFF.

CDR3 loop: CASSPLWGGLVDREQFF. The CDR3 bases are TGTGCCAGCAGCCCCTTATGGGGGGGACTAGTCGATCGTGAGCAGTTCTTC. This chain connects TRBV7-2 to TRBJ2-1, with 8 bases matching TRBD2. This CDR3 spans 17 amino acids. J lost 9 bases, V lost 5 bases, and 18 bases had no gene match. The germline gives CDR1 SGHTA, CDR2 FQGNSA.

This clonotype appeared a few times. The V call is TRBV20-1, the J call TRBJ1-1; D is undetermined. CDR3 length equals 16 residues. Germline CDR1 DFQATT, CDR2 SNEGSKA (reference sequence). Trimming removed 1 base from V and 4 bases from J, with 19 bases in between. The CDR3 loop reads CSARVPSLQSGTEAFF. The CDR3 region has the DNA TGCAGTGCTAGAGTCCCATCGCTCCAAAGCGGCACTGAAGCTTTCTTT.

The chain couples TRBV15 to TRBJ2-7, with TRBD2 matching over 7 bases. Germline CDR1 reads LNHNV; CDR2 reads YYDKDF (reference sequence). The CDR3 runs 16 residues. V lost 4 bases, J lost 5 bases, and 14 bases stayed unmatched. CDR3 nucleotide sequence: TGTGCCACCAGCACCTTCGGAGGGAGGGCCGAAGACGAGCAGTACTTC. Amino acid sequence: CATSTFGGRAEDEQYF.

The J gene is TRBJ2-7, the V gene TRBV29-1, with D perhaps assigned TRBD1 or TRBD2 (6 bases each). The V end lost 7 bases, the J end lost 3 bases, and 13 bases lay between the germline ends. The CDR3 runs 12 residues. The V gene's germline CDR1 is SQVTM and CDR2 ANQGSEA. The CDR3 DNA reads as TGCAGCGCCGGGGGCGTAGGCTACGAGCAGTACTTC. Its translation is CSAGGVGYEQYF.

V and J are TRBV25-1 and TRBJ2-3; the match to TRBD2 covers 13 bases. Germline assignment: CDR1 MGHDK and CDR2 SYGVNS. The CDR3 consists of 19 residues. J was trimmed by 0 bases and V by 0 bases; bases with no gene match: 6. CDR3 sequence: CASSEYGTSGVTSTDTQYF. CDR3 sequence (DNA): TGTGCCAGCAGTGAATATGGGACTAGCGGGGTAACTAGCACAGATACGCAGTATTTT.

V gene TRBV2 combines with J gene TRBJ2-5, with 7 bases identical to TRBD2. With V trimmed by 4 bases and J by 5 bases, 4 bases remained unmatched. This CDR3 is built from 13 residues. CDR1 and CDR2 (germline): SNHLY, FYNNEI. CDR3 DNA sequence: TGTGCCAGCAGTGGTTCCGGGGGGGAGACCCAGTACTTC. Its protein is CASSGSGGETQYF.

There are a few counts of this clonotype. The chain carries TRBV12-3 or TRBV12-4 and TRBJ2-1; 9 bases agree with TRBD2. The CDR3 loop spans 16 amino acids. J gave up 5 bases and V 5 bases, and 10 bases lay outside the gene matches. Here the CDR3 reads CASSRTGTSPDNEQFF. The CDR3 DNA reads TGTGCCAGCAGTAGAACCGGGACTAGCCCTGACAATGAGCAGTTCTTC.